A single sample is the source of the 28 T cell receptor beta chains below, sequenced in a study of CD4 T cells in relation to SARS-CoV-2 and coronaviruses. The protocol was immunoSEQ multiplex PCR, while the TCRdb copy is restricted to in-frame clones and leaves out a portion. The sample contains over 15,000 clones, about three quarters of which appear only once. These receptors have no known antigen. Before the COVID-19 pandemic, during about 2010-2018, CD4+ T cells were taken from unexposed donors. After approximately ten days of culture, CD4+ T cells were isolated. The specimen was CD4+ T cells from PBMCs, cultured in vitro. The receptors derive from a human donor in good health.

This sequence joins TRBV9 and TRBJ1-2, with D perhaps TRBD1 (5 bases). The CDR3 is made up of 17 amino acids. Germline V CDR1 and CDR2: SGDLS, YYNGEE. V shed 0 bases and J shed 4 bases, with 19 bases lying between them. CDR3 loop: CASSVVGAATLSYGYTF. DNA for the CDR3: TGTGCCAGCAGCGTAGTAGGGGCCGCAACCCTCTCCTATGGCTACACCTTC.

This clone has a handful of counts. V gene TRBV24-1 combines with J gene TRBJ2-2; D remains unclear. Germline V gene sequence: CDR1 KGHDR, CDR2 SFDVKD. CDR3 length equals 15 residues. V lost 3 bases, J lost 4 bases, and 11 bases lay in between. CDR3 region: CATSDARPGTGELFF. CDR3 DNA sequence: TGTGCCACCAGTGATGCGAGACCGGGCACCGGGGAGCTGTTTTTT.

The J gene is TRBJ2-7, the V gene TRBV20-1, with D perhaps matching TRBD1 (6 bases). The CDR3 covers 13 residues. Germline values: CDR1 DFQATT, CDR2 SNEGSKA (reference sequence). V lost 3 bases and J lost 9, with 18 bases in between. The CDR3: CSASEDSPEWQYF. DNA for the CDR3: TGCAGTGCTAGTGAGGACAGCCCGGAGTGGCAGTACTTC.

This clone was detected only once. This rearrangement joins TRBV5-5 to TRBJ2-2; D unresolved. The CDR3 length is 12 residues. Germline V gene data show CDR1 as SGHKS and CDR2 as YYEKEE (reference sequence). Trimming removed 0 bases from V and 7 bases from J, with 4 bases in between. CDR3 nucleotide sequence: TGTGCCAGCAGCTTGGGGGTCGGGGAGCTGTTTTTT. Its protein product is CASSLGVGELFF. The full variable domain, completed using reference TRBV5-5 and TRBJ2-2, is DAGVTQSPTHLIKTRGQQVTLRCSPISGHKSVSWYQQVLGQGPQFIFQYYEKEERGRGNFPDRFSARQFPNYSSELNVNALLLGDSALYLCASSLGVGELFFGEGSRLTVL.

The chain links TRBV10-3 to TRBJ2-7, with TRBD1 matching 9 bases. Germline CDR1 reads ENHRY; CDR2 reads SYGVKD. Trimming took 3 bases from V and 1 from J; bases not matched to a gene: 1. The length of the CDR3 is 14 residues. The chain's CDR3 is CAISDGTGSYEQYF. The CDR3 DNA follows: TGTGCCATCAGTGATGGGACAGGGTCCTACGAGCAGTACTTC.

This chain uses TRBV3-1 (or the pseudogene TRBV3-2) with TRBJ2-5; D unresolved. This CDR3 comprises 12 residues. Trimming removed 0 bases from V and 5 bases from J, with 4 bases in between. Germline V gene data show CDR1 as LGHDT and CDR2 as YNNKEL (reference sequence). The CDR3, as DNA: TGTGCCAGCAGCCAAGAGAGGGAGACCCAGTACTTC. Protein: CASSQERETQYF.

J is TRBJ1-5 and V is TRBV19; 8 bases map to TRBD1. The CDR3 loop spans 15 amino acids. The trim removed 7 bases at V and 1 base at J, leaving 6 bases unmatched. From germline, CDR1 is LNHDA and CDR2 SQIVND (reference sequence). CDR3 coding DNA: TGTGCCAGTAAAAGGGGACAGGAAAGCAATCAGCCCCAGCATTTT. This sequence encodes CASKRGQESNQPQHF.

The rearrangement uses TRBV3-1 (or the pseudogene TRBV3-2) and TRBJ2-1, with 7 positions matching TRBD2. The trim removed 0 bases at V and 4 bases at J, leaving 9 bases unmatched. CDR3 length equals 17 residues. In germline, CDR1 is LGHDT, CDR2 YNNKEL (reference sequence). The CDR3: CASSQELVASGYNEQFF. In DNA form, the CDR3 reads TGTGCCAGCAGCCAAGAACTAGTGGCTAGCGGATACAATGAGCAGTTCTTC.

Concerning this clone itself: At one end the junction does not follow the germline gene, possibly because of a read error. The chain recombines TRBV5-1 with TRBJ2-3; D is perhaps TRBD2 (6 bases). Germline V gene data show CDR1 as SGHRS and CDR2 as YFSETQ. The CDR3 covers 15 residues. The CDR3, as DNA: TGCGCCAGCAGCTGGATCCGGGACTTCACAAATACGCAGTATTTT. It is translated as CASSWIRDFTNTQYF.

The rearrangement links TRBV27 to TRBJ2-2; TRBD2 agrees at 12 bases. Germline CDR1 is MNHEY and CDR2 is SMNVEV (reference sequence). The J segment lost 3 bases and the V segment lost 4 bases, leaving 9 bases of the junction unmatched. The CDR3 extends over 18 amino acids. Written as DNA, the CDR3 is TGTGCCAGCAGTTCTCGGAGACTAGCGGGAGCCTACACCGGGGAGCTGTTTTTT. It encodes CASSSRRLAGAYTGELFF.

The rearrangement uses TRBV19 and TRBJ2-1, with TRBD2 as a possible D gene (7 bases). This CDR3 spans 16 amino acids. Per the germline V gene, CDR1 is LNHDA and CDR2 is SQIVND (reference sequence). The ends were cut back, 4 bases at V and 5 bases at J, with 18 bases in the middle. The CDR3 bases are TGTGCCAGTAGTAGTCGAGGGGGGGCTGAACACAATGAGCAGTTCTTC. Translation: CASSSRGGAEHNEQFF.

The CDR3 DNA follows: TGTGCCAGTAGTACTACACGACAGGGATCGCAGTATTTT. Protein product: CASSTTRQGSQYF. The chain has TRBV19 and TRBJ2-3; TRBD1 aligns across 7 bases. Germline CDR1 and CDR2: LNHDA and SQIVND (reference sequence). CDR3 length: 13 residues. V dropped 4 bases and J dropped 10; count of bases not matched to a gene: 8.

The chain couples TRBV20-1 to TRBJ2-5, with D uncertain. This CDR3 contains 10 residues. Deletions cut 2 bases from V and 5 bases from J, with 3 bases between. Germline-derived CDR1 and CDR2 are DFQATT and SNEGSKA (reference sequence). The CDR3 coding sequence is TGCAGTGCTAGACTGGAGACCCAGTACTTC. This encodes CSARLETQYF.

This chain joins TRBV12-3 or TRBV12-4 and TRBJ1-4, with no clear D. The CDR3 is made up of 12 amino acids. Deletions cut 3 bases from V and 7 bases from J, with 6 bases between. CDR3 protein: CASSFSGEKLFF. CDR3 coding DNA: TGTGCCAGCAGTTTTAGCGGTGAAAAACTGTTTTTT.

The chain recombines TRBV14 with TRBJ2-1; D unresolved. Germline lookup yields CDR1 SGHDN and CDR2 FVKESK. CDR3 length: 12 residues. The V end lost 1 base, the J end lost 7 bases, and 5 bases lay between the germline ends. This chain's CDR3 is CASSQVRNEQFF. The CDR3 DNA follows: TGTGCCAGCAGCCAAGTGCGGAATGAGCAGTTCTTC.

The chain is built from TRBV28 and TRBJ1-3; 8 bases are a match to TRBD1. Losses at the gene ends were 5 bases for V and 5 bases for J; bases not matched to a gene: 8. The CDR3 has 15 residues. CDR1 is MDHEN and CDR2 is SYDVKM in the germline V gene. The CDR3 region has the DNA TGTGCCAGCAGTCCCCCTCGGACAGGGAGAAACACCATATATTTT. Protein product: CASSPPRTGRNTIYF.

This clone came up a few times. The chain links TRBV3-1 (or the pseudogene TRBV3-2) to TRBJ2-1, with 7 bases lining up with TRBD2. Germline CDR1 LGHDT, CDR2 YNNKEL (reference sequence). The V segment lost 0 bases and the J segment 2 bases; nucleotides outside the gene matches: 4. This CDR3 is built from 16 residues. The chain's CDR3 is CASSQDPSGTYNEQFF. Here the CDR3 DNA reads TGTGCCAGCAGCCAAGATCCTAGCGGCACCTACAATGAGCAGTTCTTC.

V and J are TRBV5-1 and TRBJ1-2; D may be TRBD1 (5 bases). Germline V gene lookup returns CDR1 SGHRS and CDR2 YFSETQ. The CDR3 has 15 residues. V lost 2 bases to trimming and J lost 4 bases, with 15 bases between them. The CDR3 coding sequence is TGCGCCAGCAGCTTAGGGGCAGAGGGGAGCTATGGCTACACCTTC. Protein sequence: CASSLGAEGSYGYTF.

This rearrangement joins TRBV19 to TRBJ2-7; TRBD1 agrees at 8 bases. The CDR3 has 16 amino acids. With 5 bases clipped from V and 0 bases from J, the junction kept 9 bases outside the gene matches. Germline V gene lookup returns CDR1 LNHDA and CDR2 SQIVND (reference sequence). In nucleotides, the CDR3 is TGTGCCAGTAGTCTAAGAGGACAGGGAAGCTCCTACGAGCAGTACTTC. Translated: CASSLRGQGSSYEQYF.

The chain links TRBV4-1 to TRBJ1-2; D may be TRBD1 (6 bases). CDR3 size: 13 residues. V was clipped by 7 bases and J by 8 bases, with 17 bases between them. The germline V gene encodes CDR1 MGHRA and CDR2 YSYEKL. CDR3 DNA: TGCGCCAGCAAGGACAGCGTCATTCCCGGCTACACCTTC. It is translated as CASKDSVIPGYTF.

The genes are TRBV19 and TRBJ1-5; possibly TRBD1 for D (5 bases). This CDR3 is 16 amino acids long. V lost 1 base, J lost 2 bases, and 12 bases lay in between. In germline, CDR1 is LNHDA, CDR2 SQIVND (reference sequence). This CDR3 reads CASSIAGGVGNQPQHF. CDR3 sequence (DNA): TGTGCCAGTAGTATAGCGGGGGGGGTGGGCAATCAGCCCCAGCATTTT.

The J gene is TRBJ1-6, the V gene TRBV15; D remains ambiguous. From germline, CDR1 is LNHNV and CDR2 YYDKDF (reference sequence). The V gene lost 5 bases and the J gene lost 5 bases, with 10 bases spanning the gap. The CDR3 is 14 amino acids. The CDR3 DNA is TGTGCCACCAGCCGAGGAATGGATAATTCACCCCTCCACTTT. Its translation is CATSRGMDNSPLHF.

The V gene is TRBV14, the J gene TRBJ2-3; D is possibly TRBD1 (6 bases). The length of the CDR3 is 16 residues. The V end was cut by 4 bases, the J end by 5 bases, with 19 bases between. Germline V gene sequence: CDR1 SGHDN, CDR2 FVKESK. The CDR3 bases are TGTGCCAGCAGCCGGTTTGATCCAGGGGCGGGAGATACGCAGTATTTT. Translation: CASSRFDPGAGDTQYF.

The rearrangement uses TRBV5-1 and TRBJ2-7; D might be TRBD2 (7 bases). The germline V and J ends were trimmed by 1 base and 6 bases, with 17 bases remaining between them. The V gene's germline CDR1 is SGHRS and CDR2 YFSETQ. The CDR3 covers 15 residues. DNA of the CDR3: TGCGCCAGCAGCTTGAGGGGGGAGGGCCTTGGCGAGCAGTACTTC. Protein sequence: CASSLRGEGLGEQYF. Full variable domain (outside the CDR3, taken from reference TRBV5-1 and TRBJ2-7): KAGVTQTPRYLIKTRGQQVTLSCSPISGHRSVSWYQQTPGQGLQFLFEYFSETQRNKGNFPGRFSGRQFSNSRSEMNVSTLELGDSALYLCASSLRGEGLGEQYFGPGTRLTVT.

The chain uses TRBV3-1 (or the pseudogene TRBV3-2) and TRBJ1-5; weak D call: TRBD1 (5 bases). This CDR3 region has 13 residues. The ends were cut back, 1 base at V and 7 bases at J, with 8 bases in the middle. Per germline, CDR1 LGHDT and CDR2 YNNKEL (reference sequence). This chain's CDR3 is CASSQGDGQPQHF. CDR3 DNA: TGTGCCAGCAGCCAAGGGGACGGGCAGCCCCAGCATTTT.

The chain recombines TRBV18 with TRBJ2-3; 9 bases line up with TRBD2. Germline V gives CDR1 KGHSH, CDR2 LQKENI. Trimming took 2 bases from V and 2 from J; bases not matched to a gene: 8. The CDR3 covers 17 residues. CDR3 in DNA: TGTGCCAGCTCACCAGTAGGGCTAGCGGGATCCACAGATACGCAGTATTTT. Translation gives CASSPVGLAGSTDTQYF.

The CDR3, as DNA: TGTGCCAGCTCACGTAACAAGGGCCCAGGAAACACCATATATTTT. Residues: CASSRNKGPGNTIYF. The chain carries TRBV18 and TRBJ1-3; D gene ambiguous. The V gene's germline CDR1 is KGHSH and CDR2 LQKENI. The CDR3 loop spans 15 amino acids. The V end was cut by 4 bases, the J end by 4 bases, with 14 bases between.

This sequence joins TRBV6-5 and TRBJ1-2; no definite D call. V gave up 4 bases and J gave up 8 bases, with 14 bases separating them. Germline V gene lookup returns CDR1 MNHEY and CDR2 SVGAGI. This CDR3 is 13 amino acids long. This CDR3 reads CASSSRSMSGYTF. CDR3 nucleotide sequence: TGTGCCAGCAGTTCCCGCAGTATGTCCGGCTACACCTTC.